This TCR beta chain was identified in a study of cytomegalovirus exposure and HLA in healthy donors. Study-level results: In vitro work confirmed that a few CMV-associated chains recognize CMV antigens.

The V gene's germline CDR1 is MNHEY and CDR2 SVGAGI. J was trimmed by 10 bases and V by 6 bases; bases with no gene match: 3. This CDR3 has 12 amino acids. Both 60 Vbeta primers and 13 Jbeta primers went into the PCR. Clones were sequenced by immunoSEQ multiplex PCR, and TCRdb holds only the in-frame ones, with some missing. In the table there are nearly 65,000 clones, about 76% of which are singletons. With regard to this clone: The target antigen is unknown.

The receptor's source is a man in his fifties or sixties in good health and CMV-seronegative. The sequencing sample was made of PBMCs. This chain connects TRBV6-5 to TRBJ1-6, with 7 positions matching TRBD1. CDR3 bases: TGTGCCAGCAGGGGACAGTCCTCACCCCTCCACTTT. Protein product: CASRGQSSPLHF.